Presented here are 17 T cell receptor beta chains from one specimen sequenced in a study of blood T cells in healthy people across ages. Alongside a J-beta primer mix, a sample-barcoded 5' primer served in a second PCR lasting about 7 to 11 cycles. From the 5' RACE reads, TCRdb called clonotypes with MiXCR, one entry per CDR3 protein. The sample records fewer than 900,000 distinct CDR3 sequences, around 34% being singletons. Input material: blood. The source is a man aged 18 to 29 in good health.

This clonotype was seen more than once but under ten times. The rearrangement joins TRBV20-1 to TRBJ2-1; D is perhaps TRBD2 (6 bases). The V and J ends lost 0 bases and 4 bases respectively, with 10 bases between them. This CDR3 comprises 14 residues. CDR1 is DFQATT and CDR2 is SNEGSKA in the germline V gene (reference sequence). CDR3 in amino acids: CSAREARGYNEQFF. In DNA, the CDR3 is TGCAGTGCTAGAGAAGCCCGGGGGTACAATGAGCAGTTCTTC.

The chain has TRBV25-1 and TRBJ2-1; TRBD1 or TRBD2 may be the D gene (5 bases each). CDR3 length equals 13 residues. Germline assignment: CDR1 MGHDK and CDR2 SYGVNS. V was cut by 1 base and J by 11 bases, with 12 bases left in between. The chain's CDR3 is CASSELRGTKQFF. DNA for the CDR3: TGTGCCAGCAGTGAATTGAGGGGAACGAAGCAGTTCTTC.

The chain uses TRBV5-1 and TRBJ2-1; 8 bases map to TRBD1. Germline CDR1 reads SGHRS; CDR2 reads YFSETQ. J was trimmed by 10 bases and V by 5 bases; bases with no gene match: 14. The CDR3 contains 15 residues. The CDR3 spells CASSYRGDVPYEQFF. In DNA form, the CDR3 reads TGCGCCAGCAGTTACAGGGGGGACGTTCCCTACGAGCAGTTCTTC.

The chain carries TRBV12-3 or TRBV12-4 and TRBJ1-2, with D possibly matching TRBD1 (6 bases). The CDR3 extends over 15 amino acids. Between the trimmed V and J ends, which lost 5 bases and 2 bases, there was a span of 15 bases. CDR3 sequence (DNA): TGTGCCAGCAGTACCCCACAGGGTGCAAACTATGGCTACACCTTC. Translating it yields CASSTPQGANYGYTF.

Remarks on this clonotype: A much larger clone lies one base from this, so it may be a read error. The chain is built from TRBV20-1 and TRBJ2-5; D gene uncertain. Trimming cost V 1 base and J 0 bases, with 6 bases left between them. The CDR3 loop spans 13 amino acids. Germline-derived CDR1 and CDR2 are DFQATT and SNEGSKA (reference sequence). The CDR3 DNA is TGCAGTGCTAGAGTCCCAGACCAAGAGACCCAGTACTTC. Translation gives CSARVPDQETQYF.

This clonotype was observed a handful of times. The CDR3 region has the DNA TGTGCCAGCAGCGCCTCAGCGGGGGGGGTAGAGACCCAGTACTTC. Residues: CASSASAGGVETQYF. The chain recombines TRBV9 with TRBJ2-5; 10 bases map to TRBD2. Losses at the gene ends were 3 bases for V and 4 bases for J; bases not matched to a gene: 6. Germline V gene data show CDR1 as SGDLS and CDR2 as YYNGEE. The CDR3 has 15 amino acids.

This clonotype was recorded at least ten times. V and J are TRBV12-3 or TRBV12-4 and TRBJ1-6; possibly TRBD1 for D (5 bases). This CDR3 is built from 13 residues. Trimming took 0 bases from V and 10 from J, leaving 7 bases between them. The CDR3 nucleotides read TGTGCCAGCAGTTTAGCGGGGGGATCACCCCTCCACTTT. Amino acids: CASSLAGGSPLHF.

As regards this clonotype: One end of the junction does not line up with germline, which may come from a read error. The chain joins TRBV12-3 or TRBV12-4 to TRBJ1-1, with D possibly TRBD1 on 5 matching bases. The CDR3 length is 17 residues. The DNA of the CDR3 is TGTACCAGCAGTCTTCCCCGCTCGACAGTACACTCTGGTGAAGCTTTCTTT. It yields the protein CTSSLPRSTVHSGEAFF.

This rearrangement joins TRBV3-1 to TRBJ2-1, with D possibly TRBD2 on 5 matching bases. The V end was cut by 3 bases, the J end by 12 bases, with 12 bases between. The CDR3 has 12 amino acids. CDR1 is LGHDT and CDR2 is YNNKEL in the germline V gene (reference sequence). CDR3 region: CASSQMEDPQFF. The CDR3 DNA follows: TGTGCCAGCAGCCAGATGGAGGATCCGCAGTTCTTC.

The rearrangement uses TRBV5-1 and TRBJ2-3, with 7 bases aligning to TRBD1. This CDR3 has 17 residues. Per germline, CDR1 SGHRS and CDR2 YFSETQ. The J segment lost 0 bases and the V segment lost 3 bases, leaving 10 bases of the junction unmatched. CDR3 in amino acids: CASSYAPGQPSTDTQYF. Here the CDR3 DNA reads TGCGCCAGCAGCTACGCTCCGGGACAGCCGAGCACAGATACGCAGTATTTT.

This clonotype was detected a few times. CDR3 residues: CASSERPSGGQETQYF. The CDR3 DNA is TGTGCCAGCAGTGAAAGGCCTAGCGGGGGCCAAGAGACCCAGTACTTC. This rearrangement joins TRBV6-1 to TRBJ2-5, with 10 bases that match TRBD2. Germline-derived CDR1 and CDR2 are MNHNS and SASEGT. V dropped 2 bases and J dropped 1; count of bases not matched to a gene: 4. The CDR3 spans 16 residues.

A few counts support this clonotype. The chain combines TRBV7-2 with TRBJ2-5; D unresolved. The CDR3 is made up of 15 amino acids. Per germline, CDR1 SGHTA and CDR2 FQGNSA. Trimming took off 4 bases at V and 1 base at J, with 13 bases between the two ends. CDR3 sequence reads: CASSSPEPIQETQYF. CDR3 nucleotides: TGTGCCAGCAGCTCCCCGGAGCCCATCCAAGAGACCCAGTACTTC. The full variable domain, its missing parts supplied by reference TRBV7-2 and TRBJ2-5, is GAGVSQSPSNKVTEKGKDVELRCDPISGHTALYWYRQSLGQGLEFLIYFQGNSAPDKSGLPSDRFSAERTGGSVSTLTIQRTQQEDSAVYLCASSSPEPIQETQYFGPGTRLLVL.

This clonotype was recorded a few times. The V gene is TRBV2, the J gene TRBJ1-2; 8 bases match TRBD1. The germline V gene encodes CDR1 SNHLY and CDR2 FYNNEI. The CDR3 covers 15 residues. The junction had 10 bases not matched to a gene; V was cut back by 4 bases and J by 6 bases. The CDR3 DNA sequence: TGTGCCAGCAGTGGTACAGGGGGAATCTCGAATGGCTACACCTTC. It codes for CASSGTGGISNGYTF. Full variable domain (missing parts from reference TRBV2 and TRBJ1-2): EPEVTQTPSHQVTQMGQEVILRCVPISNHLYFYWYRQILGQKVEFLVSFYNNEISEKSEIFDDQFSVERPDGSNFTLKIRSTKLEDSAMYFCASSGTGGISNGYTFGSGTRLTVV.

The V gene is TRBV7-2, the J gene TRBJ1-5; D remains ambiguous. This CDR3 is 13 amino acids long. CDR1 is SGHTA and CDR2 is FQGNSA in the germline V gene. Trimming took off 7 bases at V and 0 bases at J, with 7 bases between the two ends. This chain's CDR3 is CASILDSNQPQHF. The CDR3 nucleotides read TGTGCCAGCATCCTGGATAGCAATCAGCCCCAGCATTTT. The variable domain in full, with the rest retrieved from reference TRBV7-2 and TRBJ1-5, is GAGVSQSPSNKVTEKGKDVELRCDPISGHTALYWYRQSLGQGLEFLIYFQGNSAPDKSGLPSDRFSAERTGGSVSTLTIQRTQQEDSAVYLCASILDSNQPQHFGDGTRLSIL.

This sequence joins TRBV6-1 and TRBJ1-5; 9 nucleotides agree with TRBD1. The CDR3 loop spans 16 amino acids. The J segment lost 5 bases and the V segment lost 0 bases, leaving 5 bases of the junction unmatched. Per the germline V gene, CDR1 is MNHNS and CDR2 is SASEGT. CDR3 bases: TGTGCCAGCAGTGAAGCGGAACAGGGGGCTTATCAGCCCCAGCATTTT. Its translation: CASSEAEQGAYQPQHF.

The genes are TRBV10-3 and TRBJ1-2; 7 positions agree with TRBD1. The junction had 4 bases not matched to a gene; V was cut back by 0 bases and J by 6 bases. Germline V gene sequence: CDR1 ENHRY, CDR2 SYGVKD. The CDR3 has 14 residues. The CDR3 coding sequence is TGTGCCATCAGTGAGTCGGAGGGGGCCCATGGCTACACCTTC. Amino acids: CAISESEGAHGYTF.

The chain employs TRBV25-1 and TRBJ1-2; 9 nucleotides agree with TRBD1. The CDR3 has 16 amino acids. Germline-derived CDR1 and CDR2 are MGHDK and SYGVNS. V gave up 6 bases and J gave up 6 bases; unmatched junction bases: 14. Written as DNA, the CDR3 is TGTGCCAGCAGCGCCGCAATGACAGGGGGAAGGAATGGCTACACCTTC. Translated: CASSAAMTGGRNGYTF.